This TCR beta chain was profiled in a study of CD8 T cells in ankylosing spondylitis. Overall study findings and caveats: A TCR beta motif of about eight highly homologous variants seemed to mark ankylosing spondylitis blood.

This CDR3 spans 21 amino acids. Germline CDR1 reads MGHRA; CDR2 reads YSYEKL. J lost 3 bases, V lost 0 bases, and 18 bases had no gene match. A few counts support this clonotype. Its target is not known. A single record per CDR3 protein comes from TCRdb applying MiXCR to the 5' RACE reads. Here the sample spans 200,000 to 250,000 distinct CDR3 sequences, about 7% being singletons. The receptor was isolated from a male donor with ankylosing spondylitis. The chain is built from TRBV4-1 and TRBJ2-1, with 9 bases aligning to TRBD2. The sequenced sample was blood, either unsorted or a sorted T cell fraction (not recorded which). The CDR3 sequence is CASSQDPYASGMLQGYNEQFF. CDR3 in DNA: TGCGCCAGCAGCCAAGATCCCTATGCTAGCGGGATGCTACAAGGCTACAATGAGCAGTTCTTC.